This entry lists 5 T cell receptor beta chains sequenced from one sample in a study of immune heterogeneity within non-small cell lung tumors. Template material comprised bulk tumor genomic DNA at roughly 630 ng per sample. The authors collected several far-apart biopsies from each primary tumor during surgery. Patients had untreated, newly diagnosed non-small cell lung cancer and underwent curative surgery. Amplification of the TCR beta CDR3 was achieved through multiplex PCR with 32 V and 13 J primers. TCRdb redid the calling of the multiplex PCR reads with MiXCR, one entry per CDR3 protein. The repertoire holds 30,000 to 40,000 distinct CDR3 sequences, with 28% as singletons. Sequencing used lung tumor tissue. These receptors all come from a man aged 40-49 years with non-small cell lung cancer.

The chain has TRBV9 and TRBJ1-1; TRBD1 is a possible D gene (6 bases). Germline V gene lookup returns CDR1 SGDLS and CDR2 YYNGEE. The CDR3 spans 13 residues. V gave up 2 bases and J gave up 4 bases, with 9 bases separating them. The CDR3 region is CASSVGGRTEAFF. The CDR3 region has the DNA TGTGCCAGCAGCGTGGGGGGGCGCACTGAAGCTTTCTTT.

Comments on this clonotype: One base away lies a much larger clone, so this may be a sequencing read error. The chain combines TRBV6-9 with TRBJ2-7; TRBD2 agrees at 11 bases. Germline V gene lookup returns CDR1 MNHGY and CDR2 SVAAGI. The CDR3 loop spans 14 amino acids. The CDR3: CASSYGTSGYEHYF. CDR3 nucleotides: TGTGCCAGCAGTTACGGGACTAGCGGCTACGAGCATTACTTC.

This clonotype was recorded at least ten times. V is TRBV6-1 and J is TRBJ1-2; a weak D match, TRBD1 (5 bases). Trimming stripped 6 bases from V and 4 bases from J, with 15 bases between. Germline CDR1 reads MNHNS; CDR2 reads SASEGT. The CDR3 covers 14 residues. The CDR3 spells CASSNSGHGYGYTF. The CDR3 DNA reads as TGTGCCAGCAGCAACTCGGGGCACGGCTATGGCTACACCTTC.

In this sample, this clonotype turned up many times. The genes are TRBV3-1 and TRBJ2-2; a possible D gene is TRBD1 (6 bases). V lost 4 bases to trimming and J lost 7 bases, with 13 bases between them. This CDR3 contains 14 residues. Germline-derived CDR1 and CDR2 are LGHDT and YNNKEL (reference sequence). The CDR3 sequence is CASSRNRAGGELFF. DNA of the CDR3: TGTGCCAGCAGCCGTAACAGGGCCGGCGGGGAGCTGTTTTTT.

The chain recombines TRBV7-9 with TRBJ2-3; no clear D gene. Germline CDR1 and CDR2: SEHNR and FQNEAQ (reference sequence). V gave up 4 bases and J gave up 2 bases, with 10 bases separating them. There are 14 residues in the CDR3. CDR3 loop: CASSYSQDTDTQYF. In nucleotides, the CDR3 is TGTGCCAGCAGCTACTCGCAGGACACAGATACGCAGTATTTT.